The present T cell receptor (beta chain) was sequenced within a study of T cell responses to AZD1222 COVID-19 vaccine. Profiled with immunoSEQ multiplex PCR; TCRdb holds only in-frame clones, not every one. The table includes around 150,000 clones, roughly 90% detected once. The CDR3 length is 12 residues. With 3 bases removed from V and 5 bases from J, the gap between germline ends came to 6 bases. Germline assignment: CDR1 MNHEY and CDR2 SVGEGT. Note on this clone: Its specificity is not known.

Notes on the study in general: At baseline, just five to seven AZD1222 recipients tested seropositive.

This receptor was identified in an adult in good health. The input for sequencing was peripheral blood, taken on day 0 of AZD1222 vaccination. J is TRBJ2-3 and V is TRBV6-2 or TRBV6-3; D is unresolved. CDR3 coding DNA: TGTGCCAGCAGTTATTTGGTAGATACGCAGTATTTT. As protein: CASSYLVDTQYF.